The clone carrying this TCR beta chain was detected a few times. The antigen remains unidentified. The record originates from a study of long-term antiretroviral therapy in people with HIV. A v3.0 immunoSEQ assay was performed at survey level. Only in-frame clones appear in the TCRdb table, and some are missing; sequencing was by immunoSEQ multiplex PCR. This table has tens of thousands of clones, around 79% appearing once. V gave up 5 bases and J gave up 6 bases; unmatched junction bases: 3. CDR1 is SGHNT and CDR2 is YYREEE in the germline V gene (reference sequence). The CDR3 contains 13 residues. Notes on the study in general: Information on adherence, resistance and therapy changes was unavailable.

The clonotype was recovered from a man between 18 and 35 years old with HIV. The V and J genes are TRBV5-4 and TRBJ2-7, with 12 bases that match TRBD1. The starting material was unsorted PBMCs, obtained 1.9 years after starting antiretroviral therapy. CDR3 in amino acids: CASRRDRGREQYF. The CDR3 region has the DNA TGTGCCAGCAGAAGGGACAGGGGGCGCGAGCAGTACTTC.